What follows are 27 T cell receptor beta chains derived from one specimen sequenced in a study of CD8 T cells in Susac syndrome. Random hexamers primed reverse transcription of about 0.5 to 1 ug RNA. One entry per CDR3 protein, called by TCRdb with MiXCR from the immunoSEQ multiplex PCR reads. The table lists tens of thousands of distinct CDR3 sequences, about 95% of them singletons. The specimen was CD4+ T cells from PBMCs. The receptors originated from a human donor with Susac syndrome.

The V gene is TRBV19, the J gene TRBJ1-1; the D gene is possibly TRBD1 (5 bases). Deletions cut 0 bases from V and 6 bases from J, with 14 bases between. The CDR3 covers 15 residues. Germline lookup yields CDR1 LNHDA and CDR2 SQIVND (reference sequence). The CDR3 bases are TGTGCCAGTAGTATAGATCGGGGCGGGCGCGCTGAAGCTTTCTTT. Residues: CASSIDRGGRAEAFF.

V usage is TRBV18 and J usage is TRBJ2-1; either TRBD1 or TRBD2 may fit D (6 bases each). Per germline, CDR1 KGHSH and CDR2 LQKENI. The CDR3 sequence is 13 residues long. Trimming stripped 2 bases from V and 6 bases from J, with 8 bases between. Written as DNA, the CDR3 is TGTGCCAGCTCACCAGGGGGGCGCAATGAGCAGTTCTTC. Translating gives CASSPGGRNEQFF.

The J gene is TRBJ1-2, the V gene TRBV5-1, with TRBD1 identical over 10 bases. V was pared by 1 base and J by 10 bases, with 7 bases of the junction left unmatched. The CDR3 totals 14 residues. The germline CDR1 and CDR2 sequences are SGHRS and YFSETQ. CDR3 DNA: TGCGCCAGCAGCTTGTGGGGGACAGGGGAAGTCTACACCTTC. It translates to CASSLWGTGEVYTF.

The chain is built from TRBV30 and TRBJ1-1; possibly TRBD1 for D (6 bases). The V end was cut by 0 bases, the J end by 0 bases, with 11 bases between. The CDR3 has 15 amino acids. Germline loops: CDR1 GTSNPN, CDR2 SVGIG (reference sequence). The chain's CDR3 is CAWSVMTGLNTEAFF. The CDR3 DNA is TGTGCCTGGAGTGTCATGACAGGCCTGAACACTGAAGCTTTCTTT.

The genes are TRBV20-1 and TRBJ1-5, with 7 bases matching TRBD1. Trimming cost V 2 bases and J 9 bases; bases outside gene matches: 13. CDR1 and CDR2 from the germline V gene are DFQATT and SNEGSKA (reference sequence). This CDR3 is 15 amino acids long. The CDR3 DNA reads TGCAGTGCTAGATCGGGGACAGCGTTTGGGGGGCCCCAGCATTTT. It encodes CSARSGTAFGGPQHF.

The CDR3 nucleotides are TGTGCTAGTGGTATCCAAGAGACCCAGTACTTC. Protein sequence: CASGIQETQYF. The V gene is TRBV12-5, the J gene TRBJ2-5; no firm D call. Between the trimmed V and J ends, which lost 5 bases and 1 base, there was a span of 2 bases. The CDR3 is 11 amino acids. CDR1 LGHNT and CDR2 FRNRAP come from the germline V gene.

The chain couples TRBV23-1 to TRBJ2-5; D is perhaps TRBD2 (6 bases). TRBV23-1 is known as an ORF, though its function is uncertain. V gave up 4 bases and J gave up 5 bases, with 20 bases separating them. CDR3 length: 16 residues. CDR3 nucleotide sequence: TGCGCCAGCAGTCCCCAAGACCGAAATGCGGGGGAGACCCAGTACTTC. Translating it yields CASSPQDRNAGETQYF.

This chain connects TRBV4-1 to TRBJ2-6; D gene uncertain. The V gene's germline CDR1 is MGHRA and CDR2 YSYEKL. Trimming shortened V by 1 base and J by 0 bases, and 10 bases separated the two germline ends. This CDR3 contains 17 residues. CDR3 protein: CASSQGRIFSGANVLTF. CDR3 DNA: TGCGCCAGCAGCCAAGGCAGAATCTTCTCTGGGGCCAACGTCCTGACTTTC.

The chain is built from TRBV29-1 and TRBJ1-1; no definite D call. CDR1 is SQVTM, CDR2 ANQGSEA, per germline. CDR3 length equals 14 residues. Trimming stripped 3 bases from V and 1 base from J, with 12 bases between. The CDR3 is CSVDQQYRNTEAFF. CDR3 in DNA: TGCAGCGTTGACCAACAGTACAGGAACACTGAAGCTTTCTTT.

The chain carries TRBV2 and TRBJ2-1; possibly TRBD1 for D (6 bases). Trimming left V 5 bases short and J 4 bases short, with 12 bases between. The CDR3 length is 14 residues. The V gene's germline CDR1 is SNHLY and CDR2 FYNNEI. CDR3: CASSPQGIYNEQFF. For the CDR3, the DNA is TGTGCCAGCAGTCCCCAGGGGATTTACAATGAGCAGTTCTTC.

V is TRBV15 and J is TRBJ2-1; a weak D match, TRBD2 (6 bases). The germline gives CDR1 LNHNV, CDR2 YYDKDF (reference sequence). Trimming took off 5 bases at V and 0 bases at J, with 14 bases between the two ends. The CDR3 sequence is 16 residues long. As DNA, the CDR3 is TGTGCCACCAGCTCTAACCTGGGAGGCTCCTACAATGAGCAGTTCTTC. Protein product: CATSSNLGGSYNEQFF.

The chain carries TRBV2 and TRBJ2-5; a weak D match, TRBD1 (6 bases). V was clipped by 4 bases and J by 5 bases, with 14 bases between them. Germline CDR1 and CDR2: SNHLY and FYNNEI. The CDR3 is 14 residues long. CDR3 region: CASSGGTLGETQYF. CDR3 sequence (DNA): TGTGCCAGCAGTGGAGGGACACTCGGGGAGACCCAGTACTTC. Together with reference TRBV2 and TRBJ2-5, the CDR3 gives the full variable domain: EPEVTQTPSHQVTQMGQEVILRCVPISNHLYFYWYRQILGQKVEFLVSFYNNEISEKSEIFDDQFSVERPDGSNFTLKIRSTKLEDSAMYFCASSGGTLGETQYFGPGTRLLVL.

This rearrangement joins TRBV25-1 to TRBJ1-3; D is undetermined. The V gene's germline CDR1 is MGHDK and CDR2 SYGVNS. V lost 2 bases to trimming and J lost 1 base, with 6 bases between them. The CDR3 is 14 amino acids. The DNA for the CDR3 is TGTGCCAGCAGTGAACGAGGTTCTGGAAACACCATATATTTT. As protein: CASSERGSGNTIYF.

CDR3 sequence: CATVERNTGELFF. The CDR3 nucleotides read TGCGCCACCGTGGAGCGGAACACCGGGGAGCTGTTTTTT. The chain combines TRBV5-1 with TRBJ2-2, with D hard to call. This CDR3 comprises 13 residues. Trimming shortened V by 9 bases and J by 1 base, and 10 bases separated the two germline ends. In germline, CDR1 is SGHRS, CDR2 YFSETQ.

The chain has TRBV7-2 and TRBJ1-5; tentative D call: TRBD1 (6 bases). The germline V gene encodes CDR1 SGHTA and CDR2 FQGNSA. The CDR3 is 15 amino acids. Deletions cut 2 bases from V and 4 bases from J, with 12 bases between. The CDR3 DNA sequence: TGTGCCAGCAGCTTACAACTAAGGGGGAATCAGCCCCAGCATTTT. It is translated as CASSLQLRGNQPQHF.

The V gene is TRBV3-1, the J gene TRBJ2-7, with D hard to call. Germline V CDR1 and CDR2: LGHDT, YNNKEL (reference sequence). This CDR3 contains 11 residues. Trimming shortened V by 1 base and J by 12 bases, and 10 bases separated the two germline ends. CDR3: CASSQGRWRYF. Here the CDR3 DNA reads TGTGCCAGCAGCCAAGGACGGTGGCGGTACTTC.

The V gene is TRBV4-3, the J gene TRBJ1-4; D unresolved. The length of the CDR3 is 16 residues. V lost 0 bases, J lost 15 bases, and 23 bases lay in between. Germline V CDR1 and CDR2: LGHNA, YSLEER. In DNA form, the CDR3 reads TGCGCCAGCAGCCAAGAATCTGGGCAGATTGGGCGAGGTATGTTTTTT. It encodes CASSQESGQIGRGMFF.

The chain couples TRBV20-1 to TRBJ2-7; 10 nucleotides align to TRBD2. The CDR3 extends over 15 amino acids. V shed 6 bases, J shed 2 bases, and the junction held 10 bases outside the gene matches. Germline CDR1 and CDR2: DFQATT and SNEGSKA (reference sequence). CDR3 nucleotide sequence: TGCAGTGCCCTAGCGGGGGATCGCGGGGCCTACGAGCAGTACTTC. Its protein product is CSALAGDRGAYEQYF.

The J gene is TRBJ2-3, the V gene TRBV29-1; weak D call: TRBD1 (5 bases). Germline V gene lookup returns CDR1 SQVTM and CDR2 ANQGSEA. The V end lost 0 bases, the J end lost 3 bases, and 16 bases lay between the germline ends. This CDR3 comprises 16 residues. In DNA form, the CDR3 reads TGCAGCGTTGAAGACCGCACAGCCAAGGGGACAGATACGCAGTATTTT. Protein: CSVEDRTAKGTDTQYF.

The rearrangement links TRBV6-1 to TRBJ2-3, with D tentatively TRBD2 (6 bases). The germline gives CDR1 MNHNS, CDR2 SASEGT. The CDR3 extends over 14 amino acids. Between the trimmed V and J ends, which lost 8 bases and 2 bases, there was a span of 14 bases. As DNA, the CDR3 is TGTGCCAGCGAGTGGGAGGTGGACACAGATACGCAGTATTTT. Its translation: CASEWEVDTDTQYF.

The chain carries TRBV9 and TRBJ2-2; D perhaps matches TRBD2 (6 bases). This CDR3 has 14 amino acids. V was pared by 4 bases and J by 9 bases, with 16 bases between. Germline V lookup: CDR1 SGDLS, CDR2 YYNGEE. The CDR3 is CASSSPGLHRELFF. CDR3 DNA: TGTGCCAGCAGCTCCCCCGGACTACACCGGGAGCTGTTTTTT.

This clonotype was recorded only once. This rearrangement joins TRBV9 to TRBJ1-5; TRBD1 aligns across 7 bases. Germline assignment: CDR1 SGDLS and CDR2 YYNGEE. This CDR3 has 14 amino acids. After removal of 3 bases from V and 9 bases from J, the junction contained 9 bases not matched to a gene. CDR3 sequence: CASSGGQLLGPQHF. In nucleotides, the CDR3 is TGTGCCAGCAGCGGGGGACAGCTCCTTGGGCCCCAGCATTTT.

V and J are TRBV20-1 and TRBJ2-7; 12 bases map to TRBD2. Germline V gives CDR1 DFQATT, CDR2 SNEGSKA (reference sequence). The CDR3 has 14 residues. The CDR3: CSARASGGVGEQYF. CDR3 sequence (DNA): TGCAGCGCCCGGGCTAGCGGGGGGGTCGGGGAGCAGTACTTC.

The J gene is TRBJ2-3, the V gene TRBV7-2, with D perhaps TRBD2 (6 bases). This CDR3 is built from 15 residues. V was pared by 0 bases and J by 0 bases, with 7 bases between. Germline assignment: CDR1 SGHTA and CDR2 FQGNSA. CDR3 sequence (DNA): TGTGCCAGCAGCTTAGCTAGCGGCAGCACAGATACGCAGTATTTT. The encoded protein is CASSLASGSTDTQYF.

The chain combines TRBV7-9 with TRBJ2-1; 8 nucleotides match TRBD2. The V segment lost 2 bases and the J segment 5 bases; nucleotides outside the gene matches: 8. CDR1 is SEHNR and CDR2 is FQNEAQ in the germline V gene (reference sequence). The CDR3 is 16 amino acids. The CDR3 reads CASSLPPGLGDNEQFF. In DNA form, the CDR3 reads TGTGCCAGCAGCTTACCTCCGGGACTAGGTGACAATGAGCAGTTCTTC.

In its sample, this clonotype was seen once. The gene calls are TRBV29-1 and TRBJ1-1; no firm D call. V lost 5 bases and J 3 bases, leaving 13 bases between the germline ends. The CDR3 consists of 13 residues. Germline CDR1 and CDR2: SQVTM and ANQGSEA. The CDR3 DNA is TGCAGCGTTCATGAGGATCCGGACACTGAAGCTTTCTTT. This codes for CSVHEDPDTEAFF.

The V and J genes are TRBV5-1 and TRBJ2-7, with D hard to call. Germline CDR1 is SGHRS and CDR2 is YFSETQ. V shed 5 bases and J shed 5 bases, with 8 bases lying between them. This CDR3 spans 11 amino acids. This CDR3 is CASSWPHEQYF. CDR3 bases: TGCGCCAGCAGTTGGCCGCACGAGCAGTACTTC.